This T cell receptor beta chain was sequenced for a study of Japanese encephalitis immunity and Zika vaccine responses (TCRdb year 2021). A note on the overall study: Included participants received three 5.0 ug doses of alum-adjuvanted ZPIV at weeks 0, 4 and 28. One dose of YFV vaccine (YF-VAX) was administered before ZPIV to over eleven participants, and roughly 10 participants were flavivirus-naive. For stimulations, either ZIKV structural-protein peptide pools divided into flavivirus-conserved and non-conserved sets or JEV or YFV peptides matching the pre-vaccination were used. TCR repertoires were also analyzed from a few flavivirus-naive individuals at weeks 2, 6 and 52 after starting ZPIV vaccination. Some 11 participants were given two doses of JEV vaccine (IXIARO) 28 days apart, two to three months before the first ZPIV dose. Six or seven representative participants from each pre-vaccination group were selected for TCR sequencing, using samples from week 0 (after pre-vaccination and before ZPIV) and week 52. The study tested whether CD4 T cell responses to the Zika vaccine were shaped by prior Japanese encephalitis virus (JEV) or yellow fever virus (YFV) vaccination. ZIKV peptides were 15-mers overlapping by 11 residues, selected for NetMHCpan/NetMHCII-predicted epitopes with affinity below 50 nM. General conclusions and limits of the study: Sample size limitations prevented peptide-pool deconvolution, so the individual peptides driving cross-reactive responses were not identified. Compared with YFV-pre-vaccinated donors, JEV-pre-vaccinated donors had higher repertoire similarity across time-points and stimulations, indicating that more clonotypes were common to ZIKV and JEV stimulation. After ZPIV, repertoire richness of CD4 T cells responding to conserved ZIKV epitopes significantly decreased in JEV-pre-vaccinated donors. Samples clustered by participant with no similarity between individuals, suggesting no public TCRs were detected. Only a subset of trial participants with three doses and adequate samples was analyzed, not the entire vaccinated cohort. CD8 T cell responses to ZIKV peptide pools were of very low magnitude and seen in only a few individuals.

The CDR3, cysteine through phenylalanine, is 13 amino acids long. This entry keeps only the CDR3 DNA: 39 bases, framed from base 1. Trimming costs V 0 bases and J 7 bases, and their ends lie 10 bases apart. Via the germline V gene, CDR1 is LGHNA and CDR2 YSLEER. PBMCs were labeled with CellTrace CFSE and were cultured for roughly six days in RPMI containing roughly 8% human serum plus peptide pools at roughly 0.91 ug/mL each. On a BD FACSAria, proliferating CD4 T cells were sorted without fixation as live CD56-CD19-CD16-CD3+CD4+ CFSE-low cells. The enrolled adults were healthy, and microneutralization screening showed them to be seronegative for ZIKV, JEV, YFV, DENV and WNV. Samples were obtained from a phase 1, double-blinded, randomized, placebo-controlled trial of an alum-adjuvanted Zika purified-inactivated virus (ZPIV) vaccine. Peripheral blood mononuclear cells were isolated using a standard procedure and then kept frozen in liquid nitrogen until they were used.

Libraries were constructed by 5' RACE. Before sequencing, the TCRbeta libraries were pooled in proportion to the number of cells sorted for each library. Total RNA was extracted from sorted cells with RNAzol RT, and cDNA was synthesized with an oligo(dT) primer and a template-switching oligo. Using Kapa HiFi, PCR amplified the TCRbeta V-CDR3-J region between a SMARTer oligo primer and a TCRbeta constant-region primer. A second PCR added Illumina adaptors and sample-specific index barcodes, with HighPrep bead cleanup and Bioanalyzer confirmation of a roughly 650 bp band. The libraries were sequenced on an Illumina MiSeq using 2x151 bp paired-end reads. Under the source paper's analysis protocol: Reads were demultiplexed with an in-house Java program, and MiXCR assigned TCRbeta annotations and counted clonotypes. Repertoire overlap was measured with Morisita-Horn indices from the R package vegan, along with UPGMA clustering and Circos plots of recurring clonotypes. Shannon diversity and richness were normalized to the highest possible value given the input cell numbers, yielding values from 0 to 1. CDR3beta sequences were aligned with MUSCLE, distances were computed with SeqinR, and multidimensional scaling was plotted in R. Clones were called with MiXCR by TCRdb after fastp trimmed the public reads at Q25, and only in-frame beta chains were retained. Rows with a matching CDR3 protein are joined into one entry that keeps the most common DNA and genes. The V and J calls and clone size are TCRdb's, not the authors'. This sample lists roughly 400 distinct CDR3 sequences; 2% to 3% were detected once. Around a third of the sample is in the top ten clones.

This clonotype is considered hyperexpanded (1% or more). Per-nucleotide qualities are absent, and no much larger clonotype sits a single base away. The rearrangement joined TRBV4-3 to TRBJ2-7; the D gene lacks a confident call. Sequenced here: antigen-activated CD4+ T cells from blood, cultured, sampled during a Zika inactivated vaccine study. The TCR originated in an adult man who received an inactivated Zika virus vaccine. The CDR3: CASSQEWSKEQYF. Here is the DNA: TGCGCCAGCAGCCAAGAGTGGTCTAAGGAGCAGTACTTC.